These 20 T cell receptor beta chains came from one sample sequenced in a study of PD-1 blockade in mismatch repair-deficient tumors. TCRdb's table, derived via immunoSEQ multiplex PCR, lists solely in-frame clones and lacks some. Of about 110,000 clones detected, over 65% appear once; the ten largest clones hold less than 5.5%. Here the sequenced sample was peripheral blood, taken 60 weeks after starting pembrolizumab. Receptor source: an adult with mismatch repair-deficient cancer.

V gene TRBV5-1 combines with J gene TRBJ2-4, with 9 bases fitting TRBD1. Trimming cost V 5 bases and J 6 bases; bases outside gene matches: 3. This CDR3 is 13 amino acids long. The germline CDR1 and CDR2 sequences are SGHRS and YFSETQ. As DNA, the CDR3 is TGCGCCAGCAGGAAGGGACAGGGAAACATTCAGTACTTC. It translates to CASRKGQGNIQYF. Supplemented by reference TRBV5-1 and TRBJ2-4, the full variable domain reads KAGVTQTPRYLIKTRGQQVTLSCSPISGHRSVSWYQQTPGQGLQFLFEYFSETQRNKGNFPGRFSGRQFSNSRSEMNVSTLELGDSALYLCASRKGQGNIQYFGAGTRLSVL.

The chain is built from TRBV9 and TRBJ2-1, with TRBD1 matching 8 bases. The CDR3 consists of 15 residues. V shed 0 bases and J 7 bases; nucleotides not matched to a gene: 6. From germline, CDR1 is SGDLS and CDR2 YYNGEE. Here the CDR3 reads CASSVADREWNEQFF. The CDR3 DNA follows: TGTGCCAGCAGCGTAGCGGACAGGGAGTGGAATGAGCAGTTCTTC.

In DNA form, the CDR3 reads TGTGCCAGCACGAGGACGGTTCAAGGCTACGAGCAGTACTTC. This codes for CASTRTVQGYEQYF. The chain is built from TRBV28 and TRBJ2-7; D gene uncertain. In germline, CDR1 is MDHEN, CDR2 SYDVKM. This CDR3 is built from 14 residues. The V end lost 7 bases, the J end lost 3 bases, and 16 bases lay between the germline ends.

The chain is built from TRBV6-5 and TRBJ1-5; D ambiguous. Trimming removed 3 bases at V and 6 bases at J, with 18 bases between. The CDR3 extends over 16 amino acids. CDR1 and CDR2 (germline): MNHEY, SVGAGI. CDR3 DNA: TGTGCCAGCAGTTATCGGACGGTGAAGAGTTCTCAGCCCCAGCATTTT. This codes for CASSYRTVKSSQPQHF.

The V gene is TRBV11-2, the J gene TRBJ2-2; 9 positions match TRBD1. CDR3 length equals 19 residues. V lost 5 bases and J lost 1; bases outside the gene matches: 14. Germline loops: CDR1 SGHAT, CDR2 FQNNGV. CDR3 sequence: CASSRGTGHSLENTGELFF. In DNA, the CDR3 is TGTGCCAGCAGCCGTGGGACAGGGCACTCCCTCGAGAACACCGGGGAGCTGTTTTTT.

The count of this clone is one. The rearrangement links TRBV27 to TRBJ2-1; 10 bases line up with TRBD2. Germline lookup yields CDR1 MNHEY and CDR2 SMNVEV (reference sequence). The CDR3 sequence is 15 residues long. V lost 5 bases to trimming and J lost 3 bases; unmatched junction nucleotides: 4. The CDR3: CASSPTSGIYNEQFF. CDR3 nucleotide sequence: TGTGCCAGCAGTCCCACTAGCGGGATCTACAATGAGCAGTTCTTC.

V and J are TRBV30 and TRBJ1-3; D call uncertain. The CDR3 spans 16 residues. From germline, CDR1 is GTSNPN and CDR2 SVGIG (reference sequence). The V and J ends lost 0 bases and 1 base respectively, with 13 bases between them. In nucleotides, the CDR3 is TGTGCCTGGAGTGTACGAGGACGGATTTCTGGAAACACCATATATTTT. Protein: CAWSVRGRISGNTIYF.

The V and J genes are TRBV19 and TRBJ1-2; the D is unclear. V was trimmed by 4 bases and J by 11 bases, leaving 11 bases between them. Germline V gene sequence: CDR1 LNHDA, CDR2 SQIVND (reference sequence). This CDR3 spans 11 amino acids. CDR3 coding DNA: TGTGCCAGTAGTACCGGCGCTGAGTACACCTTC. Its translation is CASSTGAEYTF.

The chain couples TRBV7-3 to TRBJ2-3, with 13 positions matching TRBD2. The CDR3 runs to 15 residues. V lost 4 bases and J lost 3; bases outside the gene matches: 1. The germline V gene has CDR1 SGHTA and CDR2 FQGTGA. CDR3 in DNA: TGTGCCAGCAGCTCGACTAGCGGGAGGACAGATACGCAGTATTTT. Translated: CASSSTSGRTDTQYF.

This chain links TRBV4-1 with TRBJ2-5; 9 nucleotides match TRBD2. Per the germline V gene, CDR1 is MGHRA and CDR2 is YSYEKL. Losses at the gene ends were 4 bases for V and 5 bases for J; bases not matched to a gene: 11. The CDR3 totals 16 residues. CDR3 in DNA: TGCGCCAGCAGCCGAATTCTGGGACTAGCTTCGGAGACCCAGTACTTC. Translation gives CASSRILGLASETQYF.

This chain links TRBV5-1 with TRBJ1-1; D possibly corresponds to TRBD1 (5 bases). Deletions cut 5 bases from V and 4 bases from J, with 6 bases between. In germline, CDR1 is SGHRS, CDR2 YFSETQ. The CDR3 covers 11 residues. The DNA of the CDR3 is TGCGCCAGCAGTGGGACCACTGAAGCTTTCTTT. This encodes CASSGTTEAFF.

V is TRBV5-1 and J is TRBJ2-7; no firm D call. V shed 0 bases and J shed 1 base, with 11 bases lying between them. This CDR3 has 15 amino acids. CDR1 and CDR2 (germline): SGHRS, YFSETQ. CDR3 DNA: TGCGCCAGCAGCTTGGATGGCCTGACTTCCTACGAGCAGTACTTC. Residues: CASSLDGLTSYEQYF.

The chain has TRBV5-4 and TRBJ1-4, with 10 bases that match TRBD1. CDR3 size: 16 residues. V trimming: 4 bases; J trimming: 0 bases; junction bases outside the gene matches: 3. Germline values: CDR1 SGHNT, CDR2 YYREEE (reference sequence). The CDR3 DNA follows: TGTGCCAGCAGCAAGGGGACAGGGGCAACTAATGAAAAACTGTTTTTT. Translated, it gives CASSKGTGATNEKLFF.

The V and J genes are TRBV7-9 and TRBJ2-7, with unresolved D. Trimming shortened V by 0 bases and J by 2 bases, and 8 bases separated the two germline ends. CDR3 size: 14 residues. Germline CDR1 SEHNR, CDR2 FQNEAQ (reference sequence). In nucleotides, the CDR3 is TGTGCCAGCAGCTTAGCAGGCGGAGCCTACGAGCAGTACTTC. Translating gives CASSLAGGAYEQYF.

The chain couples TRBV30 to TRBJ2-3; the D is unclear. Looked up from germline, CDR1 is GTSNPN and CDR2 is SVGIG (reference sequence). The CDR3 has 13 amino acids. V shed 3 bases and J shed 4 bases, with 11 bases lying between them. CDR3 DNA: TGTGCCTGGAGGATGGTTGGGTCAGATACGCAGTATTTT. It translates to CAWRMVGSDTQYF.

The CDR3 loop reads CASSLTWDLSYNEQFF. The CDR3 nucleotides are TGTGCCAGCAGCTTGACTTGGGATTTATCCTACAATGAGCAGTTCTTC. V is TRBV5-5 and J is TRBJ2-1; D not resolved. The CDR3 has 16 amino acids. V lost 1 base to trimming and J lost 1 base, with 12 bases between them. Germline V gives CDR1 SGHKS, CDR2 YYEKEE (reference sequence).

The chain employs TRBV19 and TRBJ2-5, with TRBD1 as a possible D gene (7 bases). Germline-derived CDR1 and CDR2 are LNHDA and SQIVND (reference sequence). Trimming took 7 bases from V and 5 from J, leaving 14 bases between them. There are 13 residues in the CDR3. CDR3 amino acids: CASKTGGGETQYF. DNA for the CDR3: TGTGCCAGTAAAACAGGAGGGGGCGAGACCCAGTACTTC.

The chain carries TRBV19 and TRBJ2-2, with TRBD1 identical over 12 bases. This CDR3 has 14 residues. Germline trimming cut 7 bases from V and 6 bases from J; bases unmatched to any gene: 3. Germline V CDR1 and CDR2: LNHDA, SQIVND (reference sequence). The CDR3: CASKGQGAAGELFF. In nucleotides, the CDR3 is TGTGCCAGTAAGGGACAGGGGGCTGCCGGGGAGCTGTTTTTT.

The rearrangement links TRBV5-1 to TRBJ2-1, with 7 bases that match TRBD1. The CDR3 contains 13 residues. Germline-derived CDR1 and CDR2 are SGHRS and YFSETQ. With 5 bases clipped from V and 4 bases from J, the junction kept 3 bases outside the gene matches. DNA for the CDR3: TGCGCCAGCAGGTCGACAGGGTACAATGAGCAGTTCTTC. Translating it yields CASRSTGYNEQFF.

The rearrangement links TRBV5-1 to TRBJ2-5; perhaps TRBD2 as D (6 bases). Germline CDR1 reads SGHRS; CDR2 reads YFSETQ. V dropped 1 base and J dropped 0 bases, with 19 bases sitting between them. The CDR3 covers 18 residues. The CDR3 DNA is TGCGCCAGCAGCTTGCCCCAGCGGGCGTCAGGAGACCAAGAGACCCAGTACTTC. It is translated as CASSLPQRASGDQETQYF.